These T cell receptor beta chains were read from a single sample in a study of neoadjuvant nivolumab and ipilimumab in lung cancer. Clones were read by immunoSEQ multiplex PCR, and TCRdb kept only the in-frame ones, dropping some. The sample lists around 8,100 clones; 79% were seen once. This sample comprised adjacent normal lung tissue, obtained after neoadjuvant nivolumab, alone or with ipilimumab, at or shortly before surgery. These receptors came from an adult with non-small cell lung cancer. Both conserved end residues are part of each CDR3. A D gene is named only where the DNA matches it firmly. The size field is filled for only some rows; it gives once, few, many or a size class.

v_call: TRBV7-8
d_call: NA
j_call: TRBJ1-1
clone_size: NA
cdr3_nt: TGTGCCAGCAGCTTAGTTTCTGTGAACACTGAAGCTTTCTTT
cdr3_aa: CASSLVSVNTEAFF

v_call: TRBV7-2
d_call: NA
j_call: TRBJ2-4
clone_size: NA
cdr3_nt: TGTGCCAGCAGCCCATCGAGCAGCCCTAAAAACATTCAGTACTTC
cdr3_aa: CASSPSSSPKNIQYF

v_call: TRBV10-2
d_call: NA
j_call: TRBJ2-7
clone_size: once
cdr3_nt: TGCGCCAGCAGTGAGGGGTGGGAATACGAGCAGTACTTC
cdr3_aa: CASSEGWEYEQYF

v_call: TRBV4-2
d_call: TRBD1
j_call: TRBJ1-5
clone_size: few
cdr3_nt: TGTGCCAGCAGCGTGGACAGGGGCAGCAATCAGCCCCAGCATTTT
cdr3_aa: CASSVDRGSNQPQHF

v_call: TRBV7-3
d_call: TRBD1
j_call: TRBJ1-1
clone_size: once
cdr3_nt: TGTGCCAGCAGCTTAGACAGGGGACCAGAGGAAGCTTTCTTT
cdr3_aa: CASSLDRGPEEAFF

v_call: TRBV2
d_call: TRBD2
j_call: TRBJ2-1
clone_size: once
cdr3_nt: TGTGCCAGCAGGGCCGGCACTAGCGCCTATTACAATGAGCAGTTCTTC
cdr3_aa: CASRAGTSAYYNEQFF

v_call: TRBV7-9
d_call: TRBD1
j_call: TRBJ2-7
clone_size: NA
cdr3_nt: TGTGCCAGCAGCGCCCCCGGACAGGGACTCGAGCAGTACTTC
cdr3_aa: CASSAPGQGLEQYF

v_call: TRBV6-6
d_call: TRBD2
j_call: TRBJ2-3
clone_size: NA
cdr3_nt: TGTGCCAGCAGTTATTCCCGGGGGGGCACAGATACGCAGTATTTT
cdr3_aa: CASSYSRGGTDTQYF

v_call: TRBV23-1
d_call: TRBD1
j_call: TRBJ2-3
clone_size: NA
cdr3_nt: TGCGCCAGCAGTGGACAGGGTAGCACAGATACGCAGTATTTT
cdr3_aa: CASSGQGSTDTQYF

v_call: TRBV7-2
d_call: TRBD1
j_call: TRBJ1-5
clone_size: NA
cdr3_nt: TGTGCCAGCAGCCTGAACCCAGGGGGGTGGAGCAATCAGCCCCAGCATTTT
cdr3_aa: CASSLNPGGWSNQPQHF

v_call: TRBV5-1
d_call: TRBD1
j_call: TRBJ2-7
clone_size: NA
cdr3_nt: TGCGCCAGCGGACAGGGCCCTCACGAGCAGTACTTC
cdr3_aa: CASGQGPHEQYF

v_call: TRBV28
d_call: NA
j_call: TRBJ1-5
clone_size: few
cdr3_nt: TGTGCCAGCAGTCTGCTCTGGACGGAGCCCCAGCATTTT
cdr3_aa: CASSLLWTEPQHF

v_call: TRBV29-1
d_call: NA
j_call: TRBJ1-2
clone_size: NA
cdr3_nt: TGCAGCATTACAACTTCGAACTATGGCTACACCTTC
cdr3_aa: CSITTSNYGYTF

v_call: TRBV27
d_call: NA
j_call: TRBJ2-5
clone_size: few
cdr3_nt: TGTGCCACCTCAGTTTGGGCAGGAGACCAAGAGACCCAGTACTTC
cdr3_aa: CATSVWAGDQETQYF

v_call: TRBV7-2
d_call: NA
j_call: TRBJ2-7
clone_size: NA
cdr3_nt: TGTGCCAGCAGCTTAGACCTTTTCTACGAGCAGTACTTC
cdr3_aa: CASSLDLFYEQYF

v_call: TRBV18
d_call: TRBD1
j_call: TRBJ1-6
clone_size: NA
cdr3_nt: TGTGCCAGCTCACCAGACAGGGGAAATAATTCACCCCTCCACTTT
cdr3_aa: CASSPDRGNNSPLHF

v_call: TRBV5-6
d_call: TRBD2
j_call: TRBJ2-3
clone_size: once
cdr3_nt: TGTGCCAGCAGCTTGAAACTAGCGGAAAGCACAGATACGCAGTATTTT
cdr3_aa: CASSLKLAESTDTQYF

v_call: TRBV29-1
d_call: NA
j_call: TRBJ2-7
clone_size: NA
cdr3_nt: TGCAGCGCGGCCCCTGGACACTCCTACGAGCAGTACTTC
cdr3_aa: CSAAPGHSYEQYF

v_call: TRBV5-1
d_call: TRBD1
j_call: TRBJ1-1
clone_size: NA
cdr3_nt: TGCGCCAGCAGCACGGGACAGGGGGCTGGGAACACTGAAGCTTTCTTT
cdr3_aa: CASSTGQGAGNTEAFF

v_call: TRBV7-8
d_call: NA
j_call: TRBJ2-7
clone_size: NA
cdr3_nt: TGTGCCAGCAGCTACACCGAAAGGACTACCTACGAGCAGTACTTC
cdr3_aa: CASSYTERTTYEQYF

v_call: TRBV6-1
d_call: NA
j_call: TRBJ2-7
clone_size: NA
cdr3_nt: TGTGCCAGCAGGCTTGGGGGGGCGGGCTCCTACGAGCAGTACTTC
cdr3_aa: CASRLGGAGSYEQYF

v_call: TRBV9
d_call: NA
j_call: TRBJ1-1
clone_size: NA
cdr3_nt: TGTGCCAGCAGCGTAGTGCAAGGGATAACGAACACTGAAGCTTTCTTT
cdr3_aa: CASSVVQGITNTEAFF

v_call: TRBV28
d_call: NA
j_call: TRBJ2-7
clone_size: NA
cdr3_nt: TGTGCCAGCAGTAGATGGGCCTACGAGCAGTACTTC
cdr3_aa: CASSRWAYEQYF

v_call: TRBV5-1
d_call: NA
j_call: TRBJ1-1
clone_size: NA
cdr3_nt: TGCGCCAGCAGCTTGGTGCAGAGAACTGAAGCTTTCTTT
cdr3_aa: CASSLVQRTEAFF

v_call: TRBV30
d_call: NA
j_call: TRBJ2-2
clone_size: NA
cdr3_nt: TGTGCCTCTATGGTAGGAACCGGGGAGCTGTTTTTT
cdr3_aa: CASMVGTGELFF

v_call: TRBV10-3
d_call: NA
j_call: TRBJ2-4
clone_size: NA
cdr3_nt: TGTGCCATCAGCCCCGACCCTAACGGGGTTGAAGAGTACTTC
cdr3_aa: CAISPDPNGVEEYF

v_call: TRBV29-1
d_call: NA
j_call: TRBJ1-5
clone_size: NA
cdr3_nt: TGCAGCGTTGCGGGGGGAGGATATAATCAGCCCCAGCATTTT
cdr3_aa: CSVAGGGYNQPQHF

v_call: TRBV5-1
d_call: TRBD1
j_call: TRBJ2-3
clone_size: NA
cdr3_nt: TGCGCCAGCAGCGTTAATACAGGGGACGCAGATACGCAGTATTTT
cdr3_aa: CASSVNTGDADTQYF

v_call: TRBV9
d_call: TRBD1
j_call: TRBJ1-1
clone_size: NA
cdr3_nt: TGTGCCAGCAGCGTAGTCCGTACCGGGACAGGGGGGGACACTGAAGCTTTCTTT
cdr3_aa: CASSVVRTGTGGDTEAFF

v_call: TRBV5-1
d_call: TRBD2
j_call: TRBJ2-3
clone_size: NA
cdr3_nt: TGCGCCAGCAGGGACGGGACTAGCGGATCCTTGACTCACACAGATACGCAGTATTTT
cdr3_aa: CASRDGTSGSLTHTDTQYF

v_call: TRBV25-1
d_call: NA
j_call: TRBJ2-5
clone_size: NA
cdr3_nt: TGTGCCAGCAGTGAGGCTACACTAGGTCAAGAGACCCAGTACTTC
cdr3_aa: CASSEATLGQETQYF

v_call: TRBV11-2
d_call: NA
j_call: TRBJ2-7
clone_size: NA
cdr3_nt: TGTGCCAGCAGCTTAGGGTTGGGCGAGCAGTACTTC
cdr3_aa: CASSLGLGEQYF

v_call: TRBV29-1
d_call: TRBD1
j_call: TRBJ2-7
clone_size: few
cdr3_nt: TGCAGCGTTGTAACCGGGACAGGGGTTTACGAGCAGTACTTC
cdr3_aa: CSVVTGTGVYEQYF

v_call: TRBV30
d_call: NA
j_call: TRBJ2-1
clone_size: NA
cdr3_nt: TGTGCCTGGTCCTTTACTACGGACAATGAGCAGTTCTTC
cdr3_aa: CAWSFTTDNEQFF

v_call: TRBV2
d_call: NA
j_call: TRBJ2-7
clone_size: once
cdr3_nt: TGTGCCAGCAGTGGGCTTGAGCAGTACTTC
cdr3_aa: CASSGLEQYF

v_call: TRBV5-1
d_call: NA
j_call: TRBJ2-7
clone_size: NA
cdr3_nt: TGCGCCAGCAGCTTGGGGGATCTCGACTACGAGCAGTACTTC
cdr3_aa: CASSLGDLDYEQYF

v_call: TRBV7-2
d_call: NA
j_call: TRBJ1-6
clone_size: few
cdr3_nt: TGTGCCAGCAGCCCCCGGGGCCGGCCACCAAGCTCCTATAATTCACCCCTCCACTTT
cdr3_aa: CASSPRGRPPSSYNSPLHF

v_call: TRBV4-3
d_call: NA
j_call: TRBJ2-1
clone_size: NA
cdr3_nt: TGCGCCAGCAGCCACTCGGAGGATGAGCAGTTCTTC
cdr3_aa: CASSHSEDEQFF

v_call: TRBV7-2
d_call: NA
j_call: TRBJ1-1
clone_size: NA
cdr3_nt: TGTGCCAGCAGCTTAAGGAGGTTGAACACTGAAGCTTTCTTT
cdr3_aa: CASSLRRLNTEAFF

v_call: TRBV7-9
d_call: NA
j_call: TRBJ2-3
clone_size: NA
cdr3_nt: TGTGCCAGCAGCTTAGCGGGGGGAACAGATACGCAGTATTTT
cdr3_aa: CASSLAGGTDTQYF

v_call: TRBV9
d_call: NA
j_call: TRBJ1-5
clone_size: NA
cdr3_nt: TGTGCCAGCAGCTATGTTGGGGGGCAGCCCCAGCATTTT
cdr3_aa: CASSYVGGQPQHF

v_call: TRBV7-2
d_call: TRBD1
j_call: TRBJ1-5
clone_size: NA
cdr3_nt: TGTGCCAGCAGCTTAGGAGGGACAGGGAATCAGCCCCAGCATTTT
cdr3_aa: CASSLGGTGNQPQHF

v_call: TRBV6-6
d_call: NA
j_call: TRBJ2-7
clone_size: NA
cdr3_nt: TGTGCCAGCACCCACAGCTACGAGCAGTACTTC
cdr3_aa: CASTHSYEQYF

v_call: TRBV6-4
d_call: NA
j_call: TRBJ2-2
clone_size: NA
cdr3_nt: TGTGCCAGCAGTGACAAAAGCACCGGGGAGCTGTTTTTT
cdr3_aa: CASSDKSTGELFF

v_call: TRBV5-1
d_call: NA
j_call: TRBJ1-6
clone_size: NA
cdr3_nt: TGCGCCAGCAGCTTGGGGTTGGGGCAGGGTAATTCACCCCTCCACTTT
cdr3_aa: CASSLGLGQGNSPLHF

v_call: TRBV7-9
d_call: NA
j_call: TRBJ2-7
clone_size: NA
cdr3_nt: TGTGCCAGCAGCTTAGATCAGCTTTACCCCTACGAGCAGTACTTC
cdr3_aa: CASSLDQLYPYEQYF

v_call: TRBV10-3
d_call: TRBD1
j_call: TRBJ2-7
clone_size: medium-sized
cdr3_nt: TGTGCCATCAGTGATGAGGGACAGGGGGCAGAAGAGCAGTACTTC
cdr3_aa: CAISDEGQGAEEQYF

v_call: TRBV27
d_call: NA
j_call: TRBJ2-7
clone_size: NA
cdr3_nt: TGTGCCAGCAGTTCGGGGGACGAGCAGTACTTC
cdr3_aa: CASSSGDEQYF

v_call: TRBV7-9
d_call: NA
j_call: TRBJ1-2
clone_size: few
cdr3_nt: TGTGCCAGCAGCTTCCTTCAGAAGATCTATGGCTACACCTTC
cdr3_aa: CASSFLQKIYGYTF

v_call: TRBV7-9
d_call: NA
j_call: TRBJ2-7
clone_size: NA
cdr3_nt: TGTGCCAGCAGCTTAGGGCCCCGACAGGAGACCTACGAGCAGTACTTC
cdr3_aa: CASSLGPRQETYEQYF

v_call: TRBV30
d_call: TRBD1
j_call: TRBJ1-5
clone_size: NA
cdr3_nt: TGTGCCTGGAGTGTCACAGGGGACGGTGGCAATCAGCCCCAGCATTTT
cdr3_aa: CAWSVTGDGGNQPQHF

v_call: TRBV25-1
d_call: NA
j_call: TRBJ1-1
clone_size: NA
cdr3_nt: TGTGCCAGCAGGGGGCAGACCATGAACACTGAAGCTTTCTTT
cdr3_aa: CASRGQTMNTEAFF

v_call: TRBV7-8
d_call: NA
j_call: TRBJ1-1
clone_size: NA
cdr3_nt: TGTGCCAGCAGCCCTAGGCGGGACACCAACACTGAAGCTTTCTTT
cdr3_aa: CASSPRRDTNTEAFF